A selection of T cell receptor beta chains follows, all from one sample in a study of blood T cell repertoires in COVID-19. Clones were sequenced by immunoSEQ multiplex PCR, and TCRdb holds only the in-frame ones, with some missing. The sample has about 490,000 clones, approximately 83% seen once; the top ten hold 3% to 4%. The sequenced sample was peripheral blood. These receptors all come from a human donor in a cohort sampled during active COVID-19. CDR3s include the opening cysteine and the closing phenylalanine or tryptophan. The order of the fields is J gene, clone size, V gene, D gene, CDR3 DNA, CDR3 protein. The D gene is left open where the match is weak. Clone size is shown for a subset of rows, as once, few, many or a class of expanded clone.

>TRBJ2-7|-|TRBV7-2|-
TGTGCCAGCAGCTTAGGTAGCGAATCCTACGAGCAGTACTTC
CASSLGSESYEQYF
>TRBJ2-7|few|TRBV18|TRBD1
TGTGCCAGCTCACCAGGGACAGGATCCCTCGAGCAGTACTTC
CASSPGTGSLEQYF
>TRBJ2-3|-|TRBV7-2|TRBD2
TGTGCCAGCAGCCTAACTAGCGGGAGCACAGATACGCAGTATTTT
CASSLTSGSTDTQYF
>TRBJ2-4|-|TRBV13|TRBD2
TGTGCCAGCAGCTTAGGGTCAGCGGGGGAGAACATTCAGTACTTC
CASSLGSAGENIQYF
>TRBJ1-6|many|TRBV10-3|-
TGTGCCATCAGTGAGCCAGGGTTGGGCCTCCACTTT
CAISEPGLGLHF
>TRBJ2-2|-|TRBV3-1/TRBV3-2|-
TGTGCCAGCAGCCAAGCCGAGGGTCTGGACACCGGGGAGCTGTTTTTT
CASSQAEGLDTGELFF
>TRBJ1-2|-|TRBV9|TRBD1
TGTGCCAGCAGCATAGGACAGGGGGACGTCTATGGCTACACCTTC
CASSIGQGDVYGYTF
>TRBJ2-3|-|TRBV2|TRBD1
TGTGCCAGCAGTGTTCCGGGACAGGGGGCGACCAGCACAGATACGCAGTATTTT
CASSVPGQGATSTDTQYF
>TRBJ2-3|-|TRBV28|-
TGTGCCAGCAGTTTACGGACGGGACACACAGATACGCAGTATTTT
CASSLRTGHTDTQYF
>TRBJ1-5|-|TRBV5-1|TRBD1
TGCGCCAGCAGCTTGGCAGGGGGAAGCAATCAGCCCCAGCATTTT
CASSLAGGSNQPQHF
>TRBJ1-1|-|TRBV9|-
TGTGCCAGCAGCGTAGGAGCAACGAACACTGAAGCTTTCTTT
CASSVGATNTEAFF
>TRBJ1-1|-|TRBV10-3|-
TGTGCCAGCAGACCCGGGTTATCCGGGAACACTGAAGCTTTCTTT
CASRPGLSGNTEAFF
>TRBJ1-6|-|TRBV18|-
TGTGCCAGCTCACCACGATCGGATTCACCCCTCCACTTT
CASSPRSDSPLHF
>TRBJ1-2|-|TRBV30|-
TGTGCCTGGGGGTTCCCCAGGGGCGTTAGGTTTGGCTACACCTTC
CAWGFPRGVRFGYTF
>TRBJ2-1|-|TRBV7-9|TRBD1
TGTGCCAGCAGCTTAGAATGGTCCAGGGGGACCTACAATGAGCAGTTCTTC
CASSLEWSRGTYNEQFF
>TRBJ2-2|-|TRBV7-2|-
TGTGCCAGCAGCTTGACCGGTGGGGGGACCGGGGAGCTGTTTTTT
CASSLTGGGTGELFF
>TRBJ1-6|-|TRBV9|-
TGTGCCAGCAGCGAAGAGGGATCCTTTCTGGGTTCACCCCTCCACTTT
CASSEEGSFLGSPLHF
>TRBJ1-6|-|TRBV7-8|-
TGTGCCAGCTCCCTCGGGCAGGGGCAATCACCCCTCCACTTT
CASSLGQGQSPLHF
>TRBJ1-2|-|TRBV19|-
TGTGCCAGCAAAGGACAACAGGGAAAAGATCGTCTTGGCTACACCTTC
CASKGQQGKDRLGYTF
>TRBJ1-5|-|TRBV24-1|TRBD1
TGTGCCACCTCAAGGACAGGGTATGGTCAGCCCCAGCATTTT
CATSRTGYGQPQHF
>TRBJ1-5|-|TRBV7-2|-
TGTGCCAGCAGCTTAGCGCGGGACCAGCCCCAGCATTTT
CASSLARDQPQHF
>TRBJ1-2|-|TRBV6-1|-
TGTGCCAGCAGTGAAGAGGGACTCTACTATGGCTACACCTTC
CASSEEGLYYGYTF